This TCR beta chain was obtained from a study of tumor and adjacent non-tumor tissue in lung cancer. Turning to the study itself: The cohort had about a dozen adenocarcinoma, a couple of squamous cell and 1 small cell patients.

This sample's RNA came from whole unsorted tissue. Unmatched junction bases numbered 5, after V lost 1 base and J lost 4 bases. The germline CDR1 and CDR2 sequences are SEHNR and FQNEAQ (reference sequence). CDR3 size: 16 residues. About this clonotype itself: No antigen is known for it.

TCRbeta libraries were built with three rounds of nested PCR, modified from ARM-PCR. From the multiplex PCR reads, TCRdb called clonotypes with MiXCR, one entry per CDR3 protein. Of about 200,000 distinct CDR3 sequences listed, 60% to 75% were seen once; the top ten hold approximately 26%. Study-wide findings and caveats: TCR diversity was significantly greater in tumor than normal lung tissue. Patients with more diverse tumor TCRs had worse survival.

The sample consisted of lung tumor tissue. The receptor was derived from a man aged 60 to 75 with non-small cell lung cancer. The gene calls are TRBV7-9 and TRBJ1-1; 11 bases agree with TRBD1. This chain's CDR3 is CASSLGWTGGLTEAFF. In DNA form, the CDR3 reads TGTGCCAGCAGCTTAGGTTGGACAGGGGGCCTCACTGAAGCTTTCTTT.